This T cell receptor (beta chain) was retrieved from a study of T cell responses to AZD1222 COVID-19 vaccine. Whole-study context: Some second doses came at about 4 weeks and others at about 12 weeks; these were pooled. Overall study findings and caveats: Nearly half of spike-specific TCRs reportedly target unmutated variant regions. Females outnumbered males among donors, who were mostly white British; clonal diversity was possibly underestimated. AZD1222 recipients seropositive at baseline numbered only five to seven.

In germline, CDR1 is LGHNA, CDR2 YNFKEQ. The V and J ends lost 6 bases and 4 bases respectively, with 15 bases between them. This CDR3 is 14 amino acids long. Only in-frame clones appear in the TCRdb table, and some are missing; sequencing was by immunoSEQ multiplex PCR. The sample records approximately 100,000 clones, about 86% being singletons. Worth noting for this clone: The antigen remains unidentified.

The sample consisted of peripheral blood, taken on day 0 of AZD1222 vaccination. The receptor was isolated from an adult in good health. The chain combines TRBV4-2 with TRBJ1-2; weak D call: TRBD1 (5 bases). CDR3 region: CASRTDGAFYGYTF. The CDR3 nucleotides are TGTGCCAGCAGGACGGACGGGGCTTTCTATGGCTACACCTTC.